Each of the 15 T cell receptor beta chains below was sequenced from the same sample in a study of a mutant IDH1 vaccine in newly diagnosed glioma. These TCRs' antigens remain unknown. Time point: week 47, end of study. A 20-mer mutant IDH1 peptide at 300 ug was injected subcutaneously with topical imiquimod. The assay was immunoSEQ multiplex PCR, and TCRdb's table has in-frame clones only and misses some. Here the sample spans 40,000 to 45,000 clones, 82% being singletons. The sample in question was PBMCs, obtained from a glioma patient whose treatment included an IDH1 peptide vaccine. The receptors here all came from a man aged 18 to 30 with glioma. Some clones in this sample may be carry-over from other donors' samples.

This chain connects TRBV30 to TRBJ2-1; D may match TRBD1 or TRBD2 (5 bases each). Germline V lookup: CDR1 GTSNPN, CDR2 SVGIG (reference sequence). The CDR3 has 14 residues. V was clipped by 3 bases and J by 2 bases, with 11 bases between them. DNA for the CDR3: TGTGCCTGGAGAAGGAGAGGGGCCTACAATGAGCAGTTCTTC. Residues: CAWRRRGAYNEQFF.

The chain has TRBV19 and TRBJ1-1; a weak D match, TRBD1 (6 bases). Germline CDR1 reads LNHDA; CDR2 reads SQIVND (reference sequence). The CDR3 sequence is 14 residues long. The V gene lost 4 bases and the J gene lost 9 bases, with 18 bases spanning the gap. The CDR3 sequence: CASSTPGGAVKAFF. As DNA, the CDR3 is TGTGCCAGTAGTACCCCTGGGGGGGCAGTAAAAGCTTTCTTT.

The chain combines TRBV9 with TRBJ2-7, with 7 positions matching TRBD2. This CDR3 is built from 15 residues. The germline CDR1 and CDR2 sequences are SGDLS and YYNGEE. V dropped 0 bases and J dropped 2; count of bases not matched to a gene: 5. CDR3 DNA: TGTGCCAGCAGCGTAGAGGCTAGCGGTACCTACGAGCAGTACTTC. Residues: CASSVEASGTYEQYF. The complete variable domain, with remaining parts taken from reference TRBV9 and TRBJ2-7, reads DSGVTQTPKHLITATGQRVTLRCSPRSGDLSVYWYQQSLDQGLQFLIQYYNGEERAKGNILERFSAQQFPDLHSELNLSSLELGDSALYFCASSVEASGTYEQYFGPGTRLTVT.

The sample holds one count of this clone. CDR3 region: CASKVVALVGDEQYF. The DNA of the CDR3 is TGTGCCAGCAAAGTGGTGGCGCTCGTCGGCGACGAGCAGTACTTC. V and J are TRBV27 and TRBJ2-7; no definite D call. The CDR3 extends over 15 amino acids. Per the germline V gene, CDR1 is MNHEY and CDR2 is SMNVEV (reference sequence). Trimming cost V 7 bases and J 5 bases, with 21 bases left between them.

The chain employs TRBV5-6 and TRBJ1-5, with 7 nucleotides matching TRBD1. CDR1 is SGHDT and CDR2 is YYEEEE in the germline V gene. Trimming cost V 3 bases and J 0 bases; bases outside gene matches: 9. The CDR3 runs to 17 residues. This CDR3 is CASSSRTGRYSNQPQHF. The CDR3 DNA sequence: TGTGCCAGCAGCTCCCGGACAGGCAGATATAGCAATCAGCCCCAGCATTTT.

The genes are TRBV4-1 and TRBJ2-7, with TRBD1 as a possible D gene (6 bases). V gave up 3 bases and J gave up 0 bases, with 12 bases separating them. The CDR3 runs 15 residues. CDR1 and CDR2 (germline): MGHRA, YSYEKL. CDR3 DNA sequence: TGCGCCAGCAGCCATACGACAGGATCCTCCTACGAGCAGTACTTC. Translated: CASSHTTGSSYEQYF.

J is TRBJ1-2 and V is TRBV4-3; TRBD1 matches at 7 bases. The CDR3 contains 15 residues. CDR1 and CDR2 (germline): LGHNA, YSLEER. V dropped 4 bases and J dropped 2; count of bases not matched to a gene: 7. Written as DNA, the CDR3 is TGCGCCAGCAGCCCCTGGGACAGCTTAAACTATGGCTACACCTTC. Its translation is CASSPWDSLNYGYTF.

The V and J genes are TRBV6-6 and TRBJ1-1; 7 bases map to TRBD1. The V and J ends lost 0 bases and 0 bases, in that order; junction bases with no gene match: 1. The CDR3 runs to 15 residues. The germline V gene encodes CDR1 MNHNY and CDR2 SVGAGI (reference sequence). The CDR3 coding sequence is TGTGCCAGCAGTTACTCCGGGACAGTGAACACTGAAGCTTTCTTT. Translating gives CASSYSGTVNTEAFF.

The V and J genes are TRBV29-1 and TRBJ1-2; the D gene is possibly TRBD1 (5 bases). Germline V gene data show CDR1 as SQVTM and CDR2 as ANQGSEA. The CDR3 runs to 13 residues. Trimming removed 3 bases from V and 6 bases from J, with 14 bases in between. The CDR3 region has the DNA TGCAGCGTTGAGGGGACGGTACTCCATGGCTACACCTTC. It translates to CSVEGTVLHGYTF.

This clone was recorded a few times. The chain joins TRBV29-1 to TRBJ1-2, with D unclear. The V gene's germline CDR1 is SQVTM and CDR2 ANQGSEA. V was shortened by 7 bases and J by 6 bases, with 18 bases between the two germline ends. The CDR3 is 13 amino acids. The CDR3 is CSAPPPGSDGYTF. For the CDR3, the DNA is TGCAGCGCCCCACCCCCGGGGTCCGATGGCTACACCTTC.

The CDR3 DNA reads TGCGCCAGCAGCCAAGGTCCAAGGGCTAACTATGGCTACACCTTC. It codes for CASSQGPRANYGYTF. The chain has TRBV4-3 and TRBJ1-2; D is uncertain. Germline V CDR1 and CDR2: LGHNA, YSLEER. The CDR3 has 15 amino acids. Trimming took 1 base from V and 0 from J, leaving 9 bases between them.

The chain joins TRBV19 to TRBJ1-1, with D possibly being TRBD1 (6 bases). Germline V lookup: CDR1 LNHDA, CDR2 SQIVND (reference sequence). Trimming took 6 bases from V and 1 from J, leaving 12 bases between them. The CDR3 sequence is 14 residues long. CDR3 sequence reads: CASSLDRPNTEAFF. CDR3 in DNA: TGTGCCAGTAGCCTTGACAGGCCGAACACTGAAGCTTTCTTT.

This chain links TRBV7-8 with TRBJ1-1; D call uncertain. CDR3 length: 13 residues. Looked up from germline, CDR1 is SGHVS and CDR2 is FQNEAQ. Trimming pared 0 bases from V and 7 bases from J, leaving 9 bases between. The CDR3 coding sequence is TGTGCCAGCAGCTTAGCTGGTCCGAGTGAAGCTTTCTTT. Its protein is CASSLAGPSEAFF.

This chain connects TRBV7-2 to TRBJ1-5, with D possibly matching TRBD1 (5 bases). V was trimmed by 5 bases and J by 6 bases, leaving 11 bases between them. This CDR3 comprises 13 residues. Germline CDR1 SGHTA, CDR2 FQGNSA. The CDR3 DNA reads TGTGCCAGCAGCCCAGGGAAGTCTCAGCCCCAGCATTTT. Translated: CASSPGKSQPQHF.

This chain's CDR3 is CASSLVLAGGYEQYF. The CDR3 DNA is TGTGCCAGCAGCTTAGTCCTAGCGGGAGGCTACGAGCAGTACTTC. V usage is TRBV7-9 and J usage is TRBJ2-7; 11 bases match TRBD2. Germline trimming cut 1 base from V and 3 bases from J; bases unmatched to any gene: 2. Looked up from germline, CDR1 is SEHNR and CDR2 is FQNEAQ (reference sequence). CDR3 length equals 15 residues.